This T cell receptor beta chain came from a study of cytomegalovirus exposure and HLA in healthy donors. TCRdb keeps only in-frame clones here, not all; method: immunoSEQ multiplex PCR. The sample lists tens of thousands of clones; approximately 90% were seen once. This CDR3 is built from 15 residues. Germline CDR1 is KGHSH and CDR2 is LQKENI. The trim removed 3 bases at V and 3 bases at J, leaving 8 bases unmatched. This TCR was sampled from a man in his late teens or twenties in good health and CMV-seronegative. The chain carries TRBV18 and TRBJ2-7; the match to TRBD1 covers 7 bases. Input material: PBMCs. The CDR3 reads CASSPLDRPFYEQYF. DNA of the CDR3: TGTGCCAGCTCACCTTTGGACAGGCCATTCTACGAGCAGTACTTC.